This T cell receptor (beta chain) was recorded in a study of identical twins. CDR3 size: 13 residues. The V segment lost 8 bases and the J segment 4 bases; nucleotides outside the gene matches: 3. CDR1 is MNHNS, CDR2 SASEGT, per germline. TCRdb used MiXCR to reprocess the 5' RACE reads, holding one entry per CDR3 protein. This sample yields about 200,000 distinct CDR3 sequences, of which 10% are seen a single time; approximately 11% belongs to the top ten. This clonotype was seen a handful of times. This chain joins TRBV6-1 and TRBJ1-5; 9 bases are shared with TRBD1. The material sequenced was memory T cells sorted from blood. The receptor's source is a man in his fifties or sixties in good health. The CDR3 nucleotides read TGTGCCAGCGGACAGGGGAGGAATCAGCCCCAGCATTTT. It specifies CASGQGRNQPQHF.